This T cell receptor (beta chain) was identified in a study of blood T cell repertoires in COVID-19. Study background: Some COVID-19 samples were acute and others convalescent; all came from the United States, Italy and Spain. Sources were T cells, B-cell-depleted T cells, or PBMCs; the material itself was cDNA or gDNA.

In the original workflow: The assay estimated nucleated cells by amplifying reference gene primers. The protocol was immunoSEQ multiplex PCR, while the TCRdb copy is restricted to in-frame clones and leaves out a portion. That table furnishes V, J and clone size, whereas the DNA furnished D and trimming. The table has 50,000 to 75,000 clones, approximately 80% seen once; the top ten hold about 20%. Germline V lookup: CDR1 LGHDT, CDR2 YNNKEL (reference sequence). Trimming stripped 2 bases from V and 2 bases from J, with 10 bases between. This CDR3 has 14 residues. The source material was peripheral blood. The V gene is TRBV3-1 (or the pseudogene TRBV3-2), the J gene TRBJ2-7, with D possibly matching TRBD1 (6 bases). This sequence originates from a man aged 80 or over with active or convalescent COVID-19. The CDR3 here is CASSQSTGAYEQYF. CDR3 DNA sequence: TGTGCCAGCAGCCAATCGACAGGAGCCTACGAGCAGTACTTC.